This is a list of T cell receptor beta chains from one sample in a study of OX40 agonist ivuxolimab in advanced cancers. Generated by immunoSEQ multiplex PCR, the TCRdb table keeps only in-frame clones and is missing some. This sample carries around 66,000 clones, approximately 90% of them seen once, and the ten largest clones take around 19%. The sequencing here drew on CD4+ or CD8+ T cells sorted from blood, taken in a trial of the OX40 agonist ivuxolimab. The receptors come from an adult with an advanced solid tumor such as melanoma, head and neck, liver or kidney cancer. CDR3s include the opening cysteine and the closing phenylalanine or tryptophan. D genes are given only for firm matches. Not every row has a clone size; where given, it reads once, few, many or a size class.

TRBJ2-7 - TRBV11-2 - CASSLGSAYEQYF TGTGCCAGCAGCTTAGGGTCCGCCTACGAGCAGTACTTC
TRBJ2-1 once TRBV6-1 - CASSERRGFSYNEQFF TGTGCCAGCAGTGAAAGACGGGGATTCTCCTACAATGAGCAGTTCTTC
TRBJ2-7 - TRBV7-9 - CASSLDGLRTSYEQYF TGTGCCAGCAGCTTAGACGGCCTACGGACGTCTTACGAGCAGTACTTC
TRBJ2-3 - TRBV10-2 - CASSTSTDTQYF -
TRBJ1-5 - TRBV6-5 - CASNKGEWGAF TGTGCCAGCAATAAGGGGGAGTGGGGGGCATTT
TRBJ2-1 - TRBV14 - CASSTRTDYNEQFF TGTGCCAGCAGCACCCGGACGGACTACAATGAGCAGTTCTTC
TRBJ2-1 - TRBV7-2 - CASSLGAEQFF TGTGCCAGCAGCCTCGGGGCCGAGCAGTTCTTC
TRBJ2-1 - TRBV18 TRBD1 CASSQDRYNEQFF TGTGCCAGCTCTCAGGACAGGTACAATGAGCAGTTCTTC
TRBJ1-1 - TRBV7-8 - CASSLDTEAFF TGTGCCAGCAGCCTCGATACTGAAGCTTTCTTT
TRBJ2-3 once TRBV5-6 TRBD2 CASSFVAGKEDTQYF TGTGCCAGCAGCTTCGTAGCGGGGAAGGAAGATACGCAGTATTTT
TRBJ1-1 - TRBV13 - CASSLFGSSEAFF TGTGCCAGCAGCTTATTTGGTAGCAGTGAAGCTTTCTTT
TRBJ1-1 - TRBV4-2 - CASSQDPATEAFF TGTGCCAGCAGCCAAGACCCGGCCACTGAAGCTTTCTTT
TRBJ2-3 - TRBV11-2 - CASSLDSPGAGIRDTQYF TGTGCCAGCAGCTTAGATTCCCCAGGGGCGGGGATAAGAGATACGCAGTATTTT
TRBJ2-1 - TRBV27 TRBD2 CASNLAGGPQEQFF TGTGCCAGCAACCTAGCGGGGGGGCCTCAAGAGCAGTTCTTC
TRBJ2-3 - TRBV9 - CASSVGVWSTDTQYF TGTGCCAGCAGCGTAGGGGTTTGGAGCACAGATACGCAGTATTTT
TRBJ1-5 few TRBV2 - CASSGTGRDQPQHF TGTGCCAGCAGTGGGACGGGGCGGGATCAGCCCCAGCATTTT
TRBJ1-1 - TRBV11-3 - CASSPGGLGTEAFF TGTGCCAGCTCCCCTGGGGGGCTTGGCACTGAAGCTTTCTTT
TRBJ2-7 - TRBV27 TRBD2 CASSLGLAGIEQYF TGTGCCAGCAGTTTAGGGCTAGCGGGGATCGAGCAGTACTTC
TRBJ2-1 - TRBV27 - CASSLSNYVYNEQFF TGTGCCAGCAGTTTATCGAATTACGTCTACAATGAGCAGTTCTTC
TRBJ2-5 - TRBV7-9 TRBD2 CASQGLAGLKETQYF TGTGCCAGCCAAGGCCTAGCGGGGTTAAAAGAGACCCAGTACTTC
TRBJ2-7 - TRBV5-5 TRBD1 CASSLITGGMREQYF TGTGCCAGCAGCTTGATCACAGGGGGTATGAGAGAGCAGTACTTC
TRBJ1-1 - TRBV15 - CATARGGTEAFF TGTGCCACCGCCAGGGGAGGTACTGAAGCTTTCTTT
TRBJ2-2 once TRBV15 - CATGSEGMGGELFF TGTGCCACCGGGAGCGAAGGCATGGGCGGGGAGCTGTTTTTT
TRBJ1-6 - TRBV6-5 - CASSYSDVEGGSPLHF TGTGCCAGCAGTTACTCGGATGTAGAAGGGGGTTCACCCCTCCACTTT
TRBJ2-7 - TRBV4-1 TRBD1 CASSPGTELVEQYF TGCGCCAGCAGCCCCGGGACAGAGCTTGTCGAGCAGTACTTC
TRBJ2-5 - TRBV19 TRBD1 CASSIRGQTQETQYF TGTGCCAGTAGCATCAGGGGGCAGACCCAAGAGACCCAGTACTTC
TRBJ1-2 - TRBV13 - CASPGRRANYGYTF TGTGCCAGCCCCGGCAGGCGAGCTAACTATGGCTACACCTTC
TRBJ1-2 once TRBV11-1 - CASSSRGRGYTF TGTGCCAGCAGCTCAAGGGGTCGGGGCTACACCTTC
TRBJ2-7 - TRBV16 TRBD2 CASSPQTSGGAYEQYF TGTGCCAGCAGCCCCCAGACTAGCGGGGGGGCCTACGAGCAGTACTTC
TRBJ2-2 once TRBV4-1 - CASSQDQRLTGELFF TGCGCCAGCAGCCAAGATCAAAGGCTAACCGGGGAGCTGTTTTTT